A single sample gave rise to the 25 T cell receptor beta chains below, sequenced in a study of blood T cell repertoires in COVID-19. Method: immunoSEQ multiplex PCR; TCRdb's copy keeps in-frame clones and lacks some. The sample carries 65,000 to 90,000 clones, about four fifths recorded once. Sequencing input: peripheral blood. All receptors derive from a woman older than 75 with active or convalescent COVID-19.

A few counts support this clone. The chain recombines TRBV11-2 with TRBJ2-1; no reliable D call. The CDR3 is 12 amino acids. Germline-derived CDR1 and CDR2 are SGHAT and FQNNGV. Trimming removed 7 bases from V and 6 bases from J, with 10 bases in between. The chain's CDR3 is CASIGRGNEQFF. DNA for the CDR3: TGTGCCAGCATTGGCCGTGGCAATGAGCAGTTCTTC.

This chain uses TRBV27 with TRBJ2-1, with D maybe TRBD1 (5 bases). Trimming shortened V by 2 bases and J by 7 bases, and 9 bases separated the two germline ends. The CDR3 loop spans 13 amino acids. Germline-derived CDR1 and CDR2 are MNHEY and SMNVEV (reference sequence). CDR3 amino acids: CASSLRGANEQFF. Written as DNA, the CDR3 is TGTGCCAGCAGTTTACGTGGGGCTAATGAGCAGTTCTTC.

This chain joins TRBV2 and TRBJ2-7; a possible D gene is TRBD1 (6 bases). Trimming removed 4 bases at V and 2 bases at J, with 12 bases between. Germline V gene sequence: CDR1 SNHLY, CDR2 FYNNEI. The CDR3 is 14 residues long. This CDR3 is CASSGDKLPYEQYF. The CDR3 nucleotides read TGTGCCAGCAGTGGGGACAAGCTACCCTACGAGCAGTACTTC.

This chain uses TRBV18 with TRBJ2-7; D ambiguous. V gave up 0 bases and J gave up 2 bases, with 5 bases separating them. CDR1 KGHSH and CDR2 LQKENI come from the germline V gene. The CDR3 is made up of 13 amino acids. CDR3 DNA: TGTGCCAGCTCACCACCCACACCCTACGAGCAGTACTTC. It encodes CASSPPTPYEQYF.

The chain links TRBV19 to TRBJ1-1; no firm D call. Germline V gene data show CDR1 as LNHDA and CDR2 as SQIVND (reference sequence). V was clipped by 6 bases and J by 1 base, with 15 bases between them. This CDR3 region has 15 residues. The CDR3 DNA is TGTGCCAGTAGGGCAGGTCAGGCGGGGAACACTGAAGCTTTCTTT. This sequence encodes CASRAGQAGNTEAFF.

The V and J genes are TRBV9 and TRBJ2-3; 11 bases line up with TRBD2. Trimming at V came to 3 bases and at J to 7 bases, leaving 7 bases not matched to a gene. The CDR3 has 15 residues. The germline CDR1 and CDR2 sequences are SGDLS and YYNGEE. CDR3 protein: CASSARTSGPNTQYF. DNA of the CDR3: TGTGCCAGCAGCGCCCGGACTAGCGGGCCGAATACGCAGTATTTT.

The chain carries TRBV12-5 and TRBJ1-1; TRBD1 matches at 7 bases. Germline V gene data show CDR1 as LGHNT and CDR2 as FRNRAP. The CDR3 is made up of 21 amino acids. V shed 6 bases and J 4 bases; nucleotides not matched to a gene: 29. The CDR3 sequence is CASGHNPPQGWGGRVFTEAFF. The CDR3 DNA reads TGTGCTAGTGGCCACAACCCTCCACAGGGGTGGGGAGGAAGGGTATTCACTGAAGCTTTCTTT.

The chain joins TRBV19 to TRBJ1-6; 8 bases fit TRBD1. This CDR3 is built from 15 residues. CDR1 is LNHDA, CDR2 SQIVND, per germline (reference sequence). Germline trimming cut 3 bases from V and 6 bases from J; bases unmatched to any gene: 4. CDR3 loop: CASSIQGARNSPLHF. As DNA, the CDR3 is TGTGCCAGTAGTATCCAGGGGGCGCGTAATTCACCCCTCCACTTT.

V and J are TRBV24-1 and TRBJ2-1, with TRBD1 as a possible D gene (5 bases). Trimming pared 5 bases from V and 5 bases from J, leaving 12 bases between. Germline loops: CDR1 KGHDR, CDR2 SFDVKD. The CDR3 runs to 14 residues. Here the CDR3 reads CATSGGQLNNEQFF. The CDR3 DNA reads TGTGCCACCAGTGGGGGCCAATTGAACAATGAGCAGTTCTTC.

The genes are TRBV28 and TRBJ1-6, with a tentative D call TRBD1 (6 bases). Between the trimmed V and J ends, which lost 6 bases and 8 bases, there was a span of 20 bases. The CDR3 loop spans 16 amino acids. Germline values: CDR1 MDHEN, CDR2 SYDVKM. CDR3 sequence: CASRSLRGGWYSPLHF. Here the CDR3 DNA reads TGTGCCAGCAGGTCCCTAAGGGGGGGGTGGTATTCACCCCTCCACTTT.

The chain has TRBV19 and TRBJ2-7, with TRBD2 matching over 9 bases. The J segment lost 5 bases and the V segment lost 3 bases, leaving 8 bases of the junction unmatched. Germline lookup yields CDR1 LNHDA and CDR2 SQIVND (reference sequence). The CDR3 contains 15 residues. The CDR3, as DNA: TGTGCCAGTAGTATCCGGGCTAGCGGGATAAACGAGCAGTACTTC. Its translation is CASSIRASGINEQYF.

In this sample, this clone turned up a few times. The chain couples TRBV7-2 to TRBJ1-6, with D tentatively TRBD1 (5 bases). The length of the CDR3 is 16 residues. Germline assignment: CDR1 SGHTA and CDR2 FQGNSA. V lost 5 bases and J 8 bases, leaving 19 bases between the germline ends. The CDR3 protein is CASSQKWEGTDSPLHF. The CDR3 region has the DNA TGTGCCAGCAGCCAAAAGTGGGAGGGGACGGATTCACCCCTCCACTTT.

CDR3 amino acids: CASSLAAQIYGYTF. CDR3 nucleotide sequence: TGTGCCAGCAGCTTAGCGGCACAGATCTATGGCTACACCTTC. This rearrangement joins TRBV7-9 to TRBJ1-2, with D unclear. Per germline, CDR1 SEHNR and CDR2 FQNEAQ (reference sequence). Trimming stripped 0 bases from V and 4 bases from J, with 9 bases between. This CDR3 has 14 amino acids.

The V gene is TRBV3-1 (or the pseudogene TRBV3-2), the J gene TRBJ1-2, with 9 bases fitting TRBD1. The CDR3 is 15 residues long. J was trimmed by 7 bases and V by 5 bases; bases with no gene match: 11. Looked up from germline, CDR1 is LGHDT and CDR2 is YNNKEL (reference sequence). This chain's CDR3 is CASSEPPGQGFGYTF. Here the CDR3 DNA reads TGTGCCAGCAGCGAACCGCCGGGACAGGGTTTTGGCTACACCTTC.

This chain joins TRBV19 and TRBJ1-5; 10 nucleotides align to TRBD1. J gave up 2 bases and V 7 bases, and 14 bases lay outside the gene matches. The CDR3 runs to 18 residues. Germline CDR1 LNHDA, CDR2 SQIVND (reference sequence). The CDR3 reads CASTAGQGRRTGNQPQHF. The CDR3 DNA follows: TGTGCCAGTACCGCGGGACAGGGGAGGAGGACCGGCAATCAGCCCCAGCATTTT.

This chain joins TRBV28 and TRBJ1-2; D gene uncertain. In germline, CDR1 is MDHEN, CDR2 SYDVKM. The length of the CDR3 is 15 residues. The ends were cut back, 3 bases at V and 2 bases at J, with 13 bases in the middle. CDR3: CASSLTAAGNYGYTF. In DNA, the CDR3 is TGTGCCAGCAGTTTGACGGCGGCCGGAAACTATGGCTACACCTTC.

The chain uses TRBV7-2 and TRBJ1-2; D gene uncertain. CDR1 is SGHTA and CDR2 is FQGNSA in the germline V gene. V gave up 5 bases and J gave up 4 bases, with 17 bases separating them. This CDR3 is 15 amino acids long. CDR3 in amino acids: CASSQRVEGTYGYTF. In DNA form, the CDR3 reads TGTGCCAGCAGCCAGAGAGTAGAGGGTACCTATGGCTACACCTTC.

The chain is built from TRBV6-5 and TRBJ2-1, with D possibly TRBD1 on 6 matching bases. The V and J ends lost 6 bases and 2 bases respectively, with 14 bases between them. CDR1 and CDR2 (germline): MNHEY, SVGAGI. CDR3 length: 15 amino acids. The CDR3 nucleotides read TGTGCCAGCAGGCCCCAGGGGAATCCCTACAATGAGCAGTTCTTC. Its protein is CASRPQGNPYNEQFF.

This chain uses TRBV6-2 or TRBV6-3 with TRBJ1-4; D possibly corresponds to TRBD1 (5 bases). The CDR3 is 15 amino acids. Deletions cut 1 base from V and 7 bases from J, with 13 bases between. From germline, CDR1 is MNHEY and CDR2 SVGEGT. The CDR3 protein is CASSYYGARGEKLFF. The CDR3 DNA reads as TGTGCCAGCAGTTACTATGGGGCGCGGGGTGAAAAACTGTTTTTT.

This clone has only one observation. V and J are TRBV4-3 and TRBJ1-6, with TRBD1 matching over 9 bases. There are 15 residues in the CDR3. Germline V gene sequence: CDR1 LGHNA, CDR2 YSLEER. With 3 bases clipped from V and 3 bases from J, the junction kept 0 bases outside the gene matches. In nucleotides, the CDR3 is TGCGCCAGCAGCCAGGACAGGGGCTATAATTCACCCCTCCACTTT. Translation: CASSQDRGYNSPLHF.

V is TRBV11-2 and J is TRBJ2-2; 15 nucleotides line up with TRBD2. Trimming took 1 base from V and 14 from J; bases not matched to a gene: 14. This CDR3 spans 18 amino acids. From germline, CDR1 is SGHAT and CDR2 FQNNGV. The CDR3 spells CASSLAPGGTSGGLRLFF. CDR3 coding DNA: TGTGCCAGCAGCTTAGCCCCAGGTGGGACTAGCGGGGGGCTTCGACTGTTTTTT.

The chain uses TRBV6-5 and TRBJ2-2, with a possible D match to TRBD1 (6 bases). Trimming removed 8 bases at V and 2 bases at J, with 15 bases between. CDR1 and CDR2 (germline): MNHEY, SVGAGI. The CDR3 sequence is 15 residues long. The CDR3 here is CASRNPGQNTGELFF. CDR3 coding DNA: TGTGCCAGCCGAAATCCGGGACAAAACACCGGGGAGCTGTTTTTT.

This clone was detected only once. V is TRBV2 and J is TRBJ1-5; weak D call: TRBD1 (5 bases). The V gene lost 9 bases and the J gene lost 5 bases, with 11 bases spanning the gap. From germline, CDR1 is SNHLY and CDR2 FYNNEI. This CDR3 is 12 amino acids long. The CDR3 bases are TGTGCCAGTCAGTGGGGGGATCAGCCCCAGCATTTT. Translated, it gives CASQWGDQPQHF.

This chain joins TRBV2 and TRBJ2-7, with unresolved D. Trimming took off 5 bases at V and 2 bases at J, with 13 bases between the two ends. Germline V gives CDR1 SNHLY, CDR2 FYNNEI. The CDR3 runs 14 residues. CDR3 nucleotide sequence: TGTGCCAGCAGTTGGGCAGCAACAACCTACGAGCAGTACTTC. This encodes CASSWAATTYEQYF.

This chain joins TRBV5-4 and TRBJ1-2; D unclear. This CDR3 comprises 12 residues. Between the trimmed V and J ends, which lost 3 bases and 8 bases, there was a span of 11 bases. CDR1 is SGHNT and CDR2 is YYREEE in the germline V gene (reference sequence). The CDR3 reads CASSSTTGGYTF. The CDR3 bases are TGTGCCAGCAGCTCTACTACGGGGGGCTACACCTTC.